The sequence of this TCR beta chain was determined in a study of cytomegalovirus exposure and HLA in healthy donors. Across the whole study: A data release that came early held approximately 92 million unique TCRs from HLA-typed donors.

PCR was performed using 60 Vbeta and 13 Jbeta primers. Original data processing: Later, tens of millions of unique TCR beta chains were counted in an analysis, and roughly 11 million of them were shared. TCRdb's table, derived via immunoSEQ multiplex PCR, lists solely in-frame clones and lacks some. The V and J calls and clone size come from that table; D and trimming were worked out from the DNA. The repertoire holds roughly 170,000 clones, 84% seen once, with 4% to 6% in the top ten. Note on this clone: As yet, its antigen is unknown.

Study-wide points: There were a few CMV-associated chains whose specificity for CMV antigens was confirmed in vitro.

Germline V gene data show CDR1 as MNHEY and CDR2 as SMNVEV (reference sequence). V lost 5 bases, J lost 7 bases, and 14 bases lay in between. CDR3 size: 13 residues. This TCR was recovered from a girl aged 10-17 years in good health and CMV-seropositive. The sample comprised PBMCs. The chain couples TRBV27 to TRBJ1-2; unclear D gene. As DNA, the CDR3 is TGTGCCAGCAGTACGGCAGTCGGGGTTGGCTACACCTTC. Protein: CASSTAVGVGYTF.